These 15 T cell receptor beta chains came from one sample sequenced in a study of metastatic and nonmetastatic thyroid tumors (dated by TCRdb to 2019 to 2021). None of the patients had been given any treatment before thyroid surgery. Libraries came from PCR. TCRdb names Illumina HiSeq 4000 as the instrument used. TCRdb trimmed public reads at Q25 via fastp, called clones via MiXCR and kept in-frame beta chains. The sample table records approximately 35,000 clones; over 20% of these occur just once. The ten largest make up around 3% of the sample. Sequencing was done on a sample of tumor tissue. The receptors here all came from a male donor with papillary thyroid cancer or a benign thyroid nodule (not recorded which). Some clones in this sample may be carry-over from other donors' samples.

There are a few counts of this clone. Here the CDR3 reads CASIRGPREAFF. CDR3 sequence (DNA): TGTGCCAGCATTCGGGGCCCCCGCGAGGCTTTCTTT. This chain joins TRBV11-1 and TRBJ1-1; TRBD1 is a possible D gene (5 bases). CDR3 size: 12 residues. From germline, CDR1 is SGHAT and CDR2 FQDESV (reference sequence). V lost 7 bases to trimming and J lost 11 bases, with 17 bases between them.

This clone has just a few counts. At one end the junction does not follow the germline gene, possibly because of a read error. The chain joins TRBV7-9 to TRBJ1-1, with D possibly being TRBD1 (6 bases). This CDR3 comprises 15 residues. Germline V CDR1 and CDR2: SEHNR, FQNEAQ (reference sequence). CDR3 coding DNA: TGTGCCAGCAGCTTAATGGGAGGGGGGATCGGCGCAGATTTATTT. Translating it yields CASSLMGGGIGADLF.

There are a few counts of this clone. Relative to the germline gene, one junction end is altered; a read error may explain this. The chain links TRBV6-5 to TRBJ1-1; no definite D call. Looked up from germline, CDR1 is MNHEY and CDR2 is SVGAGI. This CDR3 has 15 amino acids. The CDR3 loop reads CASSYLESLNTEALF. CDR3 in DNA: TGTGCCAGCAGTTACCTGGAAAGTTTAAACACTGAAGCTCTCTTT.

This clone counts as medium-sized. This chain links TRBV6-2 or TRBV6-3 with TRBJ2-7; the match to TRBD2 covers 7 bases. The trim removed 5 bases at V and 2 bases at J, leaving 9 bases unmatched. This CDR3 has 15 residues. From germline, CDR1 is MNHEY and CDR2 SVGEGT. The CDR3, as DNA: TGTGCCAGCAGTCCTAACCGGGACTACCCCTACGAGCAGTACTTC. Its translation: CASSPNRDYPYEQYF.

The V and J genes are TRBV28 and TRBJ2-2, with 9 bases aligning to TRBD2. Looked up from germline, CDR1 is MDHEN and CDR2 is SYDVKM. This CDR3 spans 15 amino acids. V shed 6 bases, J shed 7 bases, and the junction held 9 bases outside the gene matches. The CDR3 DNA follows: TGTGCCAGCAGCACCGGGACTAGCTACAACGGGGAGCTGTTTTTT. This translates into CASSTGTSYNGELFF.

V is TRBV7-9 and J is TRBJ2-7; no clear D. This CDR3 has 14 residues. Germline lookup yields CDR1 SEHNR and CDR2 FQNEAQ (reference sequence). Trimming removed 3 bases at V and 5 bases at J, with 14 bases between. DNA of the CDR3: TGTGCCAGCAGCTTGATCAGCCTGATGGACGAGCAGTACTTC. Translation: CASSLISLMDEQYF.

The chain has TRBV6-1 and TRBJ2-1, with 7 bases fitting TRBD2. The CDR3 has 18 residues. V lost 0 bases and J lost 4; bases outside the gene matches: 12. Germline V CDR1 and CDR2: MNHNS, SASEGT. The CDR3 region is CASSEASPAGNPYNEQFF. In nucleotides, the CDR3 is TGTGCCAGCAGTGAAGCTAGTCCAGCGGGGAACCCATACAATGAGCAGTTCTTC.

This clone was recorded many times. V and J are TRBV6-2 or TRBV6-3 and TRBJ1-5; 10 positions agree with TRBD1. The germline CDR1 and CDR2 sequences are MNHEY and SVGEGT. CDR3 length: 14 amino acids. V shed 6 bases, J shed 7 bases, and the junction held 6 bases outside the gene matches. For the CDR3, the DNA is TGTGCCAGCAGAGACCCGGGACAGGGGCAGCCCCAGCATTTT. Translation gives CASRDPGQGQPQHF.

In its sample, this clone was seen many times. V gene TRBV20-1 combines with J gene TRBJ2-1; 7 nucleotides match TRBD1. The V and J ends lost 0 bases and 0 bases, in that order; junction bases with no gene match: 5. Germline CDR1 DFQATT, CDR2 SNEGSKA (reference sequence). The CDR3 is 16 amino acids. This CDR3 reads CSARDWAGGSYNEQFF. CDR3 DNA: TGCAGTGCTAGAGATTGGGCAGGGGGCTCCTACAATGAGCAGTTCTTC.

CDR3 DNA: TGTGCCAGCACGACCTGGGGTTTGGACGAGCAGTACTTC. Translation gives CASTTWGLDEQYF. This rearrangement joins TRBV12-3 or TRBV12-4 to TRBJ2-7; D gene ambiguous. Trimming shortened V by 7 bases and J by 5 bases, and 15 bases separated the two germline ends. This CDR3 comprises 13 residues.

This clone has at least ten counts. The rearrangement links TRBV9 to TRBJ2-3, with D hard to call. Germline CDR1 SGDLS, CDR2 YYNGEE. V was clipped by 3 bases and J by 6 bases, with 8 bases between them. The CDR3 is 12 residues long. The CDR3 DNA reads as TGTGCCAGCAGCGGAAATAGCGATACGCAGTATTTT. As protein: CASSGNSDTQYF.

The sample holds one count of this clone. This chain's CDR3 is CASRGQGEIPLHF. The DNA of the CDR3 is TGTGCCAGCAGGGGACAGGGGGAGATCCCCCTCCACTTT. This chain uses TRBV11-2 with TRBJ1-6; TRBD1 matches 11 bases. V trimming: 6 bases; J trimming: 13 bases; junction bases outside the gene matches: 5. In germline, CDR1 is SGHAT, CDR2 FQNNGV. This CDR3 is 13 amino acids long.

This clone was seen only a few times. Because the CDR3 is missing its conserved closing phenylalanine or tryptophan, this is likely a read error. The chain is built from TRBV6-2 or TRBV6-3 and TRBJ2-3; 8 bases are a match to TRBD1. From germline, CDR1 is MNHEY and CDR2 SVGEGT. The CDR3 is 14 residues long. CDR3 sequence (DNA): TGTGCCAGCAGTGACTCAGGGGGCGCAGATACGCAGTATCTT. As protein: CASSDSGGADTQYL.

The chain uses TRBV27 and TRBJ2-1, with TRBD2 identical over 8 bases. Germline V gene sequence: CDR1 MNHEY, CDR2 SMNVEV (reference sequence). The CDR3 covers 15 residues. V was pared by 5 bases and J by 8 bases, with 11 bases of the junction left unmatched. The CDR3 is CASSRDRSGRYEQFF. CDR3 DNA: TGTGCCAGCAGTCGAGACCGCAGCGGGAGATATGAGCAGTTCTTC.

This clone was counted a few times. The chain couples TRBV6-2 or TRBV6-3 to TRBJ2-3; D call uncertain. Germline V gene lookup returns CDR1 MNHEY and CDR2 SVGEGT. Trimming shortened V by 6 bases and J by 13 bases, and 14 bases separated the two germline ends. The CDR3 length is 11 residues. In DNA form, the CDR3 reads TGTGCCAGCAGAGTGGGCGATACAAAGTATTTT. It codes for CASRVGDTKYF.